Listed below are T cell receptor beta chains from one sample, sequenced in a study of immune cell composition in non-small cell lung cancer. The repertoire was sequenced with immunoSEQ multiplex PCR; TCRdb's copy has only in-frame clones and lacks some. The sample comprises some 4,500 clones, about 80% of which are singletons, and about an eighth rests with the top ten. The material sequenced was lung tumor tissue. All receptors derive from a human donor with non-small cell lung cancer. Both conserved end residues are part of each CDR3. A D gene is named only where the DNA matches it firmly. Clone size is not always given. Where it is, it says once, few, many or a class for expanded clones.

clone size	V gene	J gene	D gene	CDR3 DNA	CDR3 protein
NA	TRBV6-4	TRBJ2-4	NA	TGTGCCAGCAGTGAATCTGCCGGAGGAGGCAAAAACATTCAGTACTTC	CASSESAGGGKNIQYF
NA	TRBV10-2	TRBJ2-3	NA	TGCGCCAGCAGTGTCGGACAGTACGCAGATACGCAGTATTTT	CASSVGQYADTQYF
large	TRBV7-8	TRBJ2-3	NA	TGTGCCAGCAGCTTAGCAATAGTTAAAGATACGCAGTATTTT	CASSLAIVKDTQYF
NA	TRBV6-1	TRBJ2-7	TRBD1	TGTGCCAGCAGTCTGACAGGGGTGGTTACCTACGAGCAGTACTTC	CASSLTGVVTYEQYF
NA	TRBV6-1	TRBJ2-1	TRBD2	TGTGCCAGCAGTGAAAGGACTAGCGGTATCAGTGAGCAGTTCTTC	CASSERTSGISEQFF
NA	TRBV6-1	TRBJ2-7	NA	TGTGCCAGCACTAATTCCTTGACCTACGAGCAGTACTTC	CASTNSLTYEQYF
NA	TRBV27	TRBJ2-7	NA	TGTGCCAGCAGTCCCGCCAGGGTGCGGGAACACGAGCAGTACTTC	CASSPARVREHEQYF
once	TRBV12-5	TRBJ2-2	TRBD2	TGTGCTAGTGTTGGGGCCTTAGCGGGAGGGCCGCGCACCGGGGAGCTGTTTTTT	CASVGALAGGPRTGELFF
NA	TRBV27	TRBJ2-1	NA	TGTGCCAGCAGTTTAAGATGGAGCTCCTACAATGAGCAGTTCTTC	CASSLRWSSYNEQFF
NA	TRBV29-1	TRBJ1-3	NA	TGCAGCGGTGGGACTTCTGGAAACACCATATATTTT	CSGGTSGNTIYF
NA	TRBV10-3	TRBJ1-1	NA	TGTGCCATCAGTGAAGAAGCTTTGAGTACTGAAGCTTTCTTT	CAISEEALSTEAFF
NA	TRBV21-1	TRBJ1-6	NA	TGTGCCAGCAGTCTGAAACTACACATACATCATAATTCACCCCTCCACTTT	CASSLKLHIHHNSPLHF
medium-sized	TRBV15	TRBJ2-7	TRBD2	TGTGCCACCAGCAGTGGGACTAGCGGGCTGAGGGCGGAGCAGTACTTC	CATSSGTSGLRAEQYF
NA	TRBV19	TRBJ2-2	NA	TGTGCCAGTAGTCGGGCTAGCGCCTCGACCGGGGAGCTGTTTTTT	CASSRASASTGELFF
NA	TRBV29-1	TRBJ2-7	NA	TGCAGCGTTGAATTCGGTGGGGGACTCTCCTACGAGCAGTACTTC	CSVEFGGGLSYEQYF
few	TRBV5-1	TRBJ2-3	NA	TGCGCCAGCAGCTTGTGGCTGGGCTCAGATACGCAGTATTTT	CASSLWLGSDTQYF
NA	TRBV7-9	TRBJ2-3	NA	TGTGCCAGCAGCCTGGGTGGGAGGACAGATACGCAGTATTTT	CASSLGGRTDTQYF
NA	TRBV19	TRBJ2-7	TRBD1	TGTGCCATCTCAGGACAGGGCTTCTACGAGCAGTACTTC	CAISGQGFYEQYF
NA	TRBV6-1	TRBJ2-7	NA	TGTGTCATCGACAGTACCTACGAGCAGTACTTC	CVIDSTYEQYF
NA	TRBV30	TRBJ2-7	NA	TGTGCCTGGAATCGACTGAACTACGAGCAGTACTTC	CAWNRLNYEQYF
few	TRBV29-1	TRBJ1-1	NA	TGCAGCGTTATGAGGGTCGGAACTGAAGCTTTCTTT	CSVMRVGTEAFF
few	TRBV7-3	TRBJ2-5	NA	TGTGCCAGCAGCTTTGGGGGCGGAGGAGAGACCCAGTACTTC	CASSFGGGGETQYF
NA	TRBV27	TRBJ2-2	TRBD2	TGTGCCAGCAGTGTAACAGGACTAGCGGGAGAAACCGGGGAGCTGTTTTTT	CASSVTGLAGETGELFF
NA	TRBV15	TRBJ1-4	TRBD1	TGTGCCACCAGCAGAACCGGGACAGGGTCGTTTGAACTGTTTTTT	CATSRTGTGSFELFF
NA	TRBV19	TRBJ1-4	NA	TGTGCCAGTAGTTGGGTCGGGAGGAGCGAAAAACTGTTTTTT	CASSWVGRSEKLFF
NA	TRBV11-2	TRBJ2-5	NA	TGTGCCAGCAGCTCCGGGACTTACCAAGAGACCCAGTACTTC	CASSSGTYQETQYF
few	TRBV30	TRBJ1-6	TRBD1	TGTGCCTGGAGCGGACAGGGAGTGAATAATTCACCCCTCCACTTT	CAWSGQGVNNSPLHF
NA	TRBV4-3	TRBJ2-5	TRBD2	TGCGCCAGCAGCCAGGGGACTAGCGGCCAAGAGACCCAGTACTTC	CASSQGTSGQETQYF
NA	TRBV7-2	TRBJ2-5	NA	TGTGCCAGCAGCTTAGCAGGGGCAGCAGAGACCCAGTACTTC	CASSLAGAAETQYF
few	TRBV19	TRBJ2-7	TRBD2	TGTGCCACCGTCCTGGCGGGAGGCTACGAGCAGTACTTC	CATVLAGGYEQYF
few	TRBV4-1	TRBJ2-4	TRBD1	TGCGCCAGCAGCCAAGAACGGACAGGGGGGGACATTCAGTACTTC	CASSQERTGGDIQYF
NA	TRBV28	TRBJ2-3	NA	TGTGCCAGCAGTGTAGGGGCTGATACGCAGTATTTT	CASSVGADTQYF
once	TRBV16	TRBJ2-5	NA	TGTGCCAGCAGCCAATCCAGGAGGGCAGGGGGACGTTCTGAGACCCAGTACTTC	CASSQSRRAGGRSETQYF
NA	TRBV19	TRBJ2-7	TRBD2	TGTGCCAGTAGTATATCCTCTAGCGGGTTCTTCTACGAGCAGTACTTC	CASSISSSGFFYEQYF
NA	TRBV28	TRBJ1-2	NA	TGTGCCAGCAGCACGGACACCTTATATGGCTACACCTTC	CASSTDTLYGYTF
NA	TRBV28	TRBJ1-1	NA	TGTGCCAGCAGTGGCCGGGACAAGAACACTGAAGCTTTCTTT	CASSGRDKNTEAFF
NA	TRBV4-1	TRBJ2-5	TRBD2	TGCGCCAGCAGCCAGGGGACTAGCGGCCAAGAGACCCAGTACTTC	CASSQGTSGQETQYF
few	TRBV28	TRBJ1-2	NA	TGTGCCAGCCGCCGGGGGGGAGAGTCTCCTTATGGCTACACCTTC	CASRRGGESPYGYTF
NA	TRBV28	TRBJ1-2	NA	TGTGCCAGCAGTCTCCCGGGGGTGGGATGGTGGGGCTACACCTTC	CASSLPGVGWWGYTF
NA	TRBV19	TRBJ1-5	NA	TGTGCCAGTAGTATAAACAGAAAGGTGCCCCAGCATTTT	CASSINRKVPQHF
NA	TRBV5-4	TRBJ2-7	TRBD2	TGTGCCAGCAACGCAGTCCCTACTAGCGGGATGAAAGAGCAGTACTTC	CASNAVPTSGMKEQYF
once	TRBV6-6	TRBJ1-2	TRBD1	TGTGCCAGCAGGGAGACAGGGGGTAACTATGGCTACACCTTC	CASRETGGNYGYTF
NA	TRBV29-1	TRBJ2-5	TRBD1	TGCAGCGTGCGACAGGGGGCAGAGACCCAGTACTTC	CSVRQGAETQYF
NA	TRBV18	TRBJ2-7	TRBD2	TGTGCCAGCTCAGGCGGGACTAGCAACGAGCAGTACTTC	CASSGGTSNEQYF
NA	TRBV2	TRBJ1-3	NA	TGTGCCAGCAGTGAACGGGGTAGCTCTGGAAACACCATATATTTT	CASSERGSSGNTIYF
NA	TRBV4-3	TRBJ2-3	TRBD2	TGCGCCAGCAGCCAGACTAGCGGGGGAGTCACAGATACGCAGTATTTT	CASSQTSGGVTDTQYF
NA	TRBV30	TRBJ1-1	TRBD1	TGTGCCTGGAGTAAACAGGGGGCGTTTCATTCGGAAGCTTTCTTT	CAWSKQGAFHSEAFF
few	TRBV9	TRBJ2-7	NA	TGTGCCAGCAGCGTAGATACAGGTCCCTACGAGCAGTACTTC	CASSVDTGPYEQYF